A single sample is the source of the 29 T cell receptor beta chains below, sequenced in a study of response to subunit inactivated influenza vaccine (dated by TCRdb to 2017 to 2018). Receptor libraries were prepared by RT-PCR. TCRdb shows the sequencer as Illumina HiSeq 2500. In TCRdb, the public reads were trimmed at Q25 with fastp and aligned with MiXCR, with productive beta chains retained. Rows merge per CDR3 protein into single entries with the most common DNA and genes. A total of over 400,000 distinct CDR3 sequences appear in this sample, approximately 10% of them only once. The ten largest account for approximately 12% of the sample. Interpreted using the paper, the time point label stands for: 45 days after influenza vaccine administration. The input for sequencing was PBMCs from blood, taken 45 days after vaccination. Source of these receptors: a man in his fifties who received an inactivated influenza vaccine. Donor details come from another sample of the same person, matched by shared clones.

This clonotype was seen more than once but under ten times. The gene calls are TRBV12-3 or TRBV12-4 and TRBJ2-2; the D gene is possibly TRBD2 (5 bases). The CDR3 length is 14 residues. V gave up 5 bases and J gave up 2 bases, with 9 bases separating them. This CDR3 reads CASSDGVNTGELFF. In DNA, the CDR3 is TGTGCCAGCAGTGACGGGGTCAACACCGGGGAGCTGTTTTTT.

This clonotype was detected ten times or more. The chain recombines TRBV7-9 with TRBJ2-3; 8 bases match TRBD2. Germline V gene lookup returns CDR1 SEHNR and CDR2 FQNEAQ (reference sequence). V shed 1 base, J shed 6 bases, and the junction held 3 bases outside the gene matches. The CDR3 spans 14 residues. This chain's CDR3 is CASSLELADDTQYF. CDR3 DNA sequence: TGTGCCAGCAGCTTAGAACTAGCGGACGATACGCAGTATTTT.

This clonotype was counted a few times. In nucleotides, the CDR3 is TGTGCCAGCAGACGCCCCCTGGTAAAGGGAGAGCAGTTCTTC. Amino acids: CASRRPLVKGEQFF. V usage is TRBV6-2 or TRBV6-3 and J usage is TRBJ2-1; D is uncertain. Between the trimmed V and J ends, which lost 6 bases and 10 bases, there was a span of 19 bases. This CDR3 is 14 amino acids long. CDR1 and CDR2 from the germline V gene are MNHEY and SVGEGT.

This clonotype was seen ten or more times. This rearrangement joins TRBV29-1 to TRBJ2-7; no definite D call. CDR1 SQVTM and CDR2 ANQGSEA come from the germline V gene. The CDR3 is made up of 12 amino acids. V lost 6 bases, J lost 6 bases, and 15 bases lay in between. The CDR3 bases are TGCAGCGTGTACATATCTTTGGGCGAGCAGTACTTC. Protein: CSVYISLGEQYF.

This chain links TRBV7-9 with TRBJ2-7; 9 positions match TRBD2. This CDR3 is 15 amino acids long. Germline V gives CDR1 SEHNR, CDR2 FQNEAQ (reference sequence). Trimming cost V 5 bases and J 0 bases; bases outside gene matches: 5. For the CDR3, the DNA is TGTGCCAGCAGCCCCGGACTAGCGACCTCCTACGAGCAGTACTTC. The encoded protein is CASSPGLATSYEQYF.

Details on this clonotype: Possible read error: a much larger clone is one base away. This chain links TRBV5-1 with TRBJ2-6; maybe TRBD1 (6 bases). There are 17 residues in the CDR3. The germline V gene has CDR1 SGHRS and CDR2 YFSETQ. Trimming removed 3 bases from V and 1 base from J, with 14 bases in between. The CDR3 loop is CASSSGFTGSGANVLTF. As DNA, the CDR3 is TGCGCCAGCAGCTCGGGGTTCACAGGGTCTGGGGCCAACGTCCTGACTTTC.

The V call is TRBV20-1, the J call TRBJ2-5; the D gene is possibly TRBD2 (7 bases). The CDR3 loop spans 16 amino acids. Germline CDR1 and CDR2: DFQATT and SNEGSKA (reference sequence). Trimming shortened V by 3 bases and J by 1 base, and 18 bases separated the two germline ends. CDR3 nucleotide sequence: TGCAGTGCTAGGCAACTGGCGGGGGCGAGCCAAGAGACCCAGTACTTC. Residues: CSARQLAGASQETQYF.

The V and J genes are TRBV4-1 and TRBJ2-1; 9 bases map to TRBD2. The V segment lost 2 bases and the J segment 7 bases; nucleotides outside the gene matches: 18. CDR3 length equals 19 residues. Germline lookup yields CDR1 MGHRA and CDR2 YSYEKL. The DNA for the CDR3 is TGCGCCAGCAGCCAAAGGTCGGGGGACTTGGGACTAGCTAGGAATGAGCAGTTCTTC. It encodes CASSQRSGDLGLARNEQFF.

The chain joins TRBV4-3 to TRBJ2-1; D is unclear. Germline assignment: CDR1 LGHNA and CDR2 YSLEER. This CDR3 region has 15 residues. The V and J ends lost 1 base and 2 bases respectively, with 9 bases between them. The DNA of the CDR3 is TGCGCCAGCAGCCAAGGCATAGCTACCTACAATGAGCAGTTCTTC. It translates to CASSQGIATYNEQFF.

The chain is built from TRBV4-2 and TRBJ2-5; D perhaps matches TRBD1 (5 bases). The CDR3 consists of 17 residues. The V gene lost 5 bases and the J gene lost 0 bases, with 19 bases spanning the gap. Germline values: CDR1 LGHNA, CDR2 YNFKEQ. The CDR3 loop reads CASSETADTRYQETQYF. CDR3 bases: TGTGCCAGCAGCGAAACCGCGGACACCCGATACCAAGAGACCCAGTACTTC.

The chain combines TRBV4-1 with TRBJ2-1; D might be TRBD1 (5 bases). V was cut by 1 base and J by 7 bases, with 20 bases left in between. There are 17 residues in the CDR3. Germline values: CDR1 MGHRA, CDR2 YSYEKL. This chain's CDR3 is CASSQVPRRGAGNEQFF. The CDR3 nucleotides are TGCGCCAGCAGCCAAGTCCCCCGTAGGGGCGCCGGGAATGAGCAGTTCTTC.

This clonotype came up a few times. V usage is TRBV11-1 and J usage is TRBJ2-7; D is possibly TRBD2 (5 bases). Trimming shortened V by 2 bases and J by 2 bases, and 10 bases separated the two germline ends. The V gene's germline CDR1 is SGHAT and CDR2 FQDESV (reference sequence). There are 14 residues in the CDR3. The CDR3 spells CASSLSPGAYEQYF. The CDR3 coding sequence is TGTGCCAGCAGCTTAAGTCCCGGGGCCTACGAGCAGTACTTC.

The rearrangement links TRBV5-1 to TRBJ2-5; TRBD1 matches 11 bases. The CDR3 has 16 amino acids. The junction had 10 bases not matched to a gene; V was cut back by 5 bases and J by 4 bases. Germline CDR1 reads SGHRS; CDR2 reads YFSETQ. CDR3 region: CASSSGQGAPGETQYF. The CDR3 nucleotides read TGCGCCAGCAGTTCTGGACAGGGGGCCCCAGGAGAGACCCAGTACTTC.

The chain recombines TRBV28 with TRBJ2-7, with D unresolved. Germline CDR1 reads MDHEN; CDR2 reads SYDVKM. This CDR3 region has 13 residues. Trimming removed 3 bases at V and 3 bases at J, with 9 bases between. The CDR3 DNA is TGTGCCAGCAGTTTCTCAGGCCTCTACGAGCAGTACTTC. Protein sequence: CASSFSGLYEQYF.

This clonotype was picked up a small number of times. The chain couples TRBV7-2 to TRBJ1-2, with D possibly TRBD1 on 5 matching bases. The germline V gene has CDR1 SGHTA and CDR2 FQGNSA. This CDR3 spans 16 amino acids. The V end lost 1 base, the J end lost 4 bases, and 16 bases lay between the germline ends. CDR3 DNA: TGTGCCAGCAGCTTAGTAGGTTTCGGCAGGGCCTATGGCTACACCTTC. This translates into CASSLVGFGRAYGYTF.

This clonotype was detected ten times or more. The CDR3 protein is CANRGTSYNEQFF. In DNA, the CDR3 is TGCGCCAACCGGGGGACTTCCTACAATGAGCAGTTCTTC. This chain uses TRBV4-3 with TRBJ2-1; perhaps TRBD2 as D (6 bases). The CDR3 runs to 13 residues. Germline V CDR1 and CDR2: LGHNA, YSLEER. V was pared by 10 bases and J by 1 base, with 11 bases between.

CDR3 region: CASGSPGTGTDTQYF. CDR3 DNA sequence: TGTGCCAGCGGGAGTCCCGGGACAGGGACAGATACGCAGTATTTT. The chain is built from TRBV6-4 and TRBJ2-3, with 9 bases lining up with TRBD1. CDR1 and CDR2 (germline): MRHNA, SNTAGT. V trimming: 8 bases; J trimming: 3 bases; junction bases outside the gene matches: 9. This CDR3 is built from 15 residues.

Concerning this clonotype itself: Possible read error: a much larger clone is one base away. The chain recombines TRBV28 with TRBJ2-3, with unresolved D. This CDR3 is 12 amino acids long. CDR1 is MDHEN, CDR2 SYDVKM, per germline. The ends were cut back, 5 bases at V and 2 bases at J, with 5 bases in the middle. Here the CDR3 reads CASSILTDTQYF. The CDR3 DNA reads as TGTGCCAGCAGTATACTCACAGATACGCAGTATTTT.

This clonotype was counted between two and nine times. The chain combines TRBV24-1 with TRBJ2-3; D not certain. This CDR3 is 13 amino acids long. Trimming pared 9 bases from V and 0 bases from J, leaving 9 bases between. CDR1 is KGHDR and CDR2 is SFDVKD in the germline V gene. The CDR3 here is CATEDVSTDTQYF. DNA of the CDR3: TGTGCCACCGAAGATGTTAGCACAGATACGCAGTATTTT.

The sample holds many counts of this clonotype. The chain links TRBV15 to TRBJ2-1, with D possibly being TRBD2 (5 bases). Germline values: CDR1 LNHNV, CDR2 YYDKDF (reference sequence). The V gene lost 6 bases and the J gene lost 9 bases, with 12 bases spanning the gap. The CDR3 sequence is 12 residues long. CDR3 sequence: CATSMDWGEQFF. The DNA of the CDR3 is TGTGCCACCAGTATGGACTGGGGTGAGCAGTTCTTC.

The chain recombines TRBV12-3 or TRBV12-4 with TRBJ1-1; a weak D match, TRBD1 (6 bases). The CDR3 covers 14 residues. Trimming cost V 6 bases and J 0 bases, with 11 bases left between them. DNA of the CDR3: TGTGCCAGCAGGGGAGGGACAATGAACACTGAAGCTTTCTTT. It specifies CASRGGTMNTEAFF.

In its sample, this clonotype was seen a few times. V and J are TRBV7-2 and TRBJ2-1, with a weak D call TRBD2 (5 bases). The CDR3 is made up of 15 amino acids. V gave up 4 bases and J gave up 6 bases, with 16 bases separating them. CDR1 SGHTA and CDR2 FQGNSA come from the germline V gene. Here the CDR3 DNA reads TGTGCCAGCAGCTCGAATGGACTCGAAAGCAATGAGCAGTTCTTC. It encodes CASSSNGLESNEQFF.

V is TRBV30 and J is TRBJ2-2; 7 positions agree with TRBD1. J lost 7 bases, V lost 4 bases, and 3 bases had no gene match. Germline-derived CDR1 and CDR2 are GTSNPN and SVGIG (reference sequence). The CDR3 sequence is 12 residues long. The CDR3 region has the DNA TGTGCCTGGACAGGGGGTATCGGGGAGCTGTTTTTT. Its protein is CAWTGGIGELFF.

The chain carries TRBV4-2 and TRBJ2-1, with D possibly matching TRBD2 (6 bases). The CDR3 runs to 15 residues. The V and J ends lost 1 base and 4 bases respectively, with 11 bases between them. Germline values: CDR1 LGHNA, CDR2 YNFKEQ. The CDR3 coding sequence is TGTGCCAGCAGCCAAGTATCTGGGGGGTACAATGAGCAGTTCTTC. Translating it yields CASSQVSGGYNEQFF.

This clonotype was found a few times. CDR3 bases: TGTGCCAGCAGTCGTAGTCGGACTAGCACTGGCGAGCAGTACTTC. The encoded protein is CASSRSRTSTGEQYF. The rearrangement links TRBV7-2 to TRBJ2-7; 8 bases are shared with TRBD2. V trimming: 6 bases; J trimming: 6 bases; junction bases outside the gene matches: 13. CDR3 length: 15 residues. Germline CDR1 is SGHTA and CDR2 is FQGNSA.

J is TRBJ1-1 and V is TRBV20-1; D remains ambiguous. Trimming stripped 1 base from V and 0 bases from J, with 12 bases between. The germline V gene encodes CDR1 DFQATT and CDR2 SNEGSKA (reference sequence). The length of the CDR3 is 15 residues. The CDR3 protein is CSARVRLRMNTEAFF. The CDR3 coding sequence is TGCAGTGCTAGAGTTCGGCTCCGAATGAACACTGAAGCTTTCTTT.

The chain couples TRBV4-3 to TRBJ2-2, with unresolved D. The CDR3 has 14 amino acids. Germline V CDR1 and CDR2: LGHNA, YSLEER. Trimming took 0 bases from V and 2 from J, leaving 4 bases between them. CDR3 nucleotide sequence: TGCGCCAGCAGCCAAGATCTCAACACCGGGGAGCTGTTTTTT. This sequence encodes CASSQDLNTGELFF.

The chain uses TRBV6-2 or TRBV6-3 and TRBJ2-5; D uncertain. This CDR3 has 15 residues. Deletions cut 7 bases from V and 5 bases from J, with 20 bases between. Germline loops: CDR1 MNHEY, CDR2 SVGEGT. The CDR3 DNA reads as TGTGCCAGCACCCAGGCATTGCAATTCCGTGAGACCCAGTACTTC. It translates to CASTQALQFRETQYF.

This clonotype was counted between two and nine times. This rearrangement joins TRBV7-8 to TRBJ2-7, with D unclear. This CDR3 has 16 residues. Trimming pared 5 bases from V and 0 bases from J, leaving 17 bases between. The germline CDR1 and CDR2 sequences are SGHVS and FQNEAQ. Here the CDR3 reads CASSRRLGRSSYEQYF. The CDR3, as DNA: TGTGCCAGCAGCAGGCGTCTGGGAAGGAGCTCCTACGAGCAGTACTTC.